This T cell receptor beta chain was captured in a study of shared clonotypes between healthy human individuals. About the study: Donors had three CD4 naive, three CD4 memory, two CD8 naive and one CD8 memory plate apiece.

This CDR3 is 13 amino acids long. Germline CDR1 and CDR2: MNHNS and SASEGT. V was cut by 4 bases and J by 9 bases, with 13 bases left in between. Sorted-subset replicate PCR reactions were performed with approximately 200 ng DNA, corresponding to roughly 30,000 T cell genomes. Libraries were prepared by immunoSEQ multiplex PCR; TCRdb keeps only in-frame clonotypes and omits some of them. The data show about 2.4 million clones, with approximately 94% seen just once and over 0.12% held by the top ten. The chain recombines TRBV6-1 with TRBJ1-5, with D possibly being TRBD1 (6 bases). The sequence was obtained from a man aged 18 to 30 in good health. Sequencing used naive CD4+ T cells sorted from blood. Subset here: CD45RA+ positively selected. The CDR3 bases are TGTGCCAGCAGTGGGACAGACTCATCGCCCCAGCATTTT. This codes for CASSGTDSSPQHF.